This T cell receptor beta chain was profiled in a study of T cells in Graves' hyperthyroidism and ophthalmopathy. Points from the study as a whole: Clonotypes that were expanded in thyroid above 0.001 mostly appeared in blood too.

Investigators excluded patients with uncontrolled infection, other autoimmune disease, pregnancy or lactation. Amplification yielded TCR beta CDR3 regions, with RNA transcripts as the source. HTBI primers were employed in a first-round RT-PCR of the TCR CDR3. TCRdb redid the calling of the multiplex PCR reads with MiXCR, one entry per CDR3 protein. The sample gives approximately 630,000 distinct CDR3 sequences, roughly 16% of which show up once; 3.8% is in the top ten. Details on this clonotype: What it binds is unknown.

CDR3 length: 15 amino acids. V was pared by 6 bases and J by 7 bases, with 7 bases of the junction left unmatched. Germline loops: CDR1 SEHNR, CDR2 FQNEAQ (reference sequence). This chain links TRBV7-9 with TRBJ1-6; 9 nucleotides match TRBD1. The TCR was taken from a young woman with Graves' hyperthyroidism. The source material was blood. The CDR3 reads CASRPGQGKNSPLHF. The CDR3 DNA reads TGTGCCAGCAGACCCGGACAGGGGAAAAATTCACCCCTCCACTTT.